This T cell receptor (beta chain) was sequenced for a study of cytomegalovirus exposure and HLA in healthy donors. This CDR3 is 11 amino acids long. Trimming removed 8 bases at V and 8 bases at J, with 12 bases between. CDR1 is SQVTM and CDR2 is ANQGSEA in the germline V gene. A multiplex PCR was run with 60 Vbeta primers and 13 Jbeta primers. Assay: immunoSEQ multiplex PCR; the TCRdb copy retains only in-frame clones and omits some. The sample has about 140,000 clones; roughly four fifths are singletons. Sequenced sample: PBMCs. The receptor's source is a woman aged 45-65 years in good health and CMV-seropositive. The V gene is TRBV29-1, the J gene TRBJ1-4; possibly TRBD1 for D (6 bases). CDR3 protein: CSPTGSEKLFF. As DNA, the CDR3 is TGCAGCCCTACAGGGTCGGAAAAACTGTTTTTT.